This T cell receptor beta chain was retrieved from a study of neurological immune-mediated disorders. This clonotype was seen at least ten times. The antigen is unknown. Via MiXCR, TCRdb re-called the 5' RACE reads, giving one row per CDR3 protein. The sample holds approximately 89,000 distinct CDR3 sequences, 3.5% to 4.5% seen once. Study-wide points: The study found no CDR3 amino acid sequences shared by expanded clones across subjects, suggesting private repertoires in all groups.

The time point was: longitudinal time-point 3. This TCR was sampled from a woman in her sixties with multiple sclerosis. Sequenced: PBMCs.

The CDR3, as DNA: TGTGCCAGCAGCTTAGAAGGGAACGGCCCGTACGAGCAGTACTTC. It specifies CASSLEGNGPYEQYF. The chain recombines TRBV7-6 with TRBJ2-7; no reliable D call. V lost 1 base, J lost 4 bases, and 14 bases lay in between. Germline CDR1 is SGHVS and CDR2 is FNYEAQ. The CDR3 extends over 15 amino acids.